These 30 T cell receptor beta chains were all obtained from the same sample, sequenced in a study of T cells in Graves' hyperthyroidism and ophthalmopathy. RNA transcripts were the template for amplifying TCR beta CDR3 regions. A first-round RT-PCR of the TCR CDR3 used the HTBI primer set. MiXCR was run by TCRdb on the multiplex PCR reads, yielding one entry per CDR3 protein. The sample lists roughly 500,000 distinct CDR3 sequences, around 14% occurring once. The sequencing sample was made of blood. These receptors all come from a woman in her 30s with Graves' hyperthyroidism that later progressed to Graves' ophthalmopathy.

In this sample, this clonotype turned up a few times. The chain couples TRBV7-9 to TRBJ2-7; TRBD2 matches at 12 bases. The CDR3 is 16 amino acids. Germline trimming cut 5 bases from V and 4 bases from J; bases unmatched to any gene: 9. Germline values: CDR1 SEHNR, CDR2 FQNEAQ (reference sequence). As DNA, the CDR3 is TGTGCCAGCAGCGACATGGGACTAGCGGGTCCGTACGAGCAGTACTTC. Protein sequence: CASSDMGLAGPYEQYF.

This clonotype was counted at least ten times. The chain recombines TRBV2 with TRBJ2-7; a weak D match, TRBD2 (6 bases). CDR3 length equals 14 residues. The V end was cut by 4 bases, the J end by 6 bases, with 16 bases between. Germline CDR1 reads SNHLY; CDR2 reads FYNNEI. The CDR3 region has the DNA TGTGCCAGCAGTGTCGAGGGAGGCCACGGCGAGCAGTACTTC. Protein sequence: CASSVEGGHGEQYF.

With respect to this clonotype: A much larger clone differs by one base, so this may be a read error. J is TRBJ2-7 and V is TRBV20-1; no clear D. CDR1 is DFQATT, CDR2 SNEGSKA, per germline (reference sequence). The V end lost 4 bases, the J end lost 3 bases, and 13 bases lay between the germline ends. The CDR3 length is 13 residues. Written as DNA, the CDR3 is TGCAGTGCTATTCCAGGTCCTTACTACGAGCAGTACTTC. Protein product: CSAIPGPYYEQYF.

The chain combines TRBV18 with TRBJ1-1, with 11 bases matching TRBD1. The CDR3 is 16 residues long. V lost 3 bases to trimming and J lost 5 bases; unmatched junction nucleotides: 8. Germline-derived CDR1 and CDR2 are KGHSH and LQKENI. The CDR3 DNA sequence: TGTGCCAGCTCACCGGCAGGACAGGGGGCCGGTACTGAAGCTTTCTTT. It is translated as CASSPAGQGAGTEAFF.

This clonotype was picked up many times. The J gene is TRBJ2-1, the V gene TRBV27; 7 nucleotides align to TRBD2. The CDR3 totals 15 residues. J gave up 6 bases and V 5 bases, and 10 bases lay outside the gene matches. Germline-derived CDR1 and CDR2 are MNHEY and SMNVEV (reference sequence). CDR3 coding DNA: TGTGCCAGCAGTGAAGGACTAGTGCCGGCCAATGAGCAGTTCTTC. Its translation is CASSEGLVPANEQFF.

Comments on this clonotype: This may stem from a read error, because a much larger clone lies one nucleotide away. The chain couples TRBV29-1 to TRBJ1-2; D call uncertain. Trimming cost V 0 bases and J 0 bases, with 17 bases left between them. This CDR3 is built from 17 residues. The germline gives CDR1 SQVTM, CDR2 ANQGSEA. The CDR3 loop reads CSVEDPTPSTPNYGYTF. The CDR3 bases are TGCAGCGTTGAAGACCCCACCCCTTCGACACCTAACTATGGCTACACCTTC.

This clonotype was observed a handful of times. The rearrangement links TRBV24-1 to TRBJ1-2; 7 bases map to TRBD1. The germline V gene has CDR1 KGHDR and CDR2 SFDVKD. V dropped 4 bases and J dropped 2; count of bases not matched to a gene: 6. The CDR3 totals 15 residues. The CDR3 region is CATSESNRGNYGYTF. CDR3 sequence (DNA): TGTGCCACCAGTGAGTCTAACAGGGGAAACTATGGCTACACCTTC.

There are many counts of this clonotype. The chain joins TRBV28 to TRBJ2-7; TRBD1 matches at 12 bases. CDR1 and CDR2 (germline): MDHEN, SYDVKM. V shed 4 bases, J shed 4 bases, and the junction held 14 bases outside the gene matches. CDR3 size: 18 residues. The CDR3 reads CASSSLTWGQGAFYEQYF. In nucleotides, the CDR3 is TGTGCCAGCAGTTCCTTGACATGGGGACAGGGGGCTTTTTACGAGCAGTACTTC. Together with reference TRBV28 and TRBJ2-7, the CDR3 gives the full variable domain: DVKVTQSSRYLVKRTGEKVFLECVQDMDHENMFWYRQDPGLGLRLIYFSYDVKMKEKGDIPEGYSVSREKKERFSLILESASTNQTSMYLCASSSLTWGQGAFYEQYFGPGTRLTVT.

This clonotype was counted at least ten times. The V gene is TRBV11-3, the J gene TRBJ1-2, with D possibly TRBD1 on 5 matching bases. Germline V gene sequence: CDR1 SGHNT, CDR2 YENEEA. The CDR3 covers 16 residues. The V end was cut by 1 base, the J end by 4 bases, with 16 bases between. The CDR3 sequence is CASSLGQIISGYGYTF. Written as DNA, the CDR3 is TGTGCCAGCAGCTTAGGACAGATTATATCTGGCTATGGCTACACCTTC.

The V call is TRBV3-1, the J call TRBJ2-1; TRBD2 matches at 16 bases. The CDR3 length is 20 residues. CDR1 is LGHDT and CDR2 is YNNKEL in the germline V gene (reference sequence). The V segment lost 0 bases and the J segment 1 base; nucleotides outside the gene matches: 6. The CDR3 nucleotides read TGTGCCAGCAGCCAAGATATGGGACTAGCGGGAGGGGATTCCTACAATGAGCAGTTCTTC. It yields the protein CASSQDMGLAGGDSYNEQFF.

Many counts were recorded for this clonotype. This chain uses TRBV2 with TRBJ2-2; no reliable D call. The germline V gene encodes CDR1 SNHLY and CDR2 FYNNEI. Trimming stripped 4 bases from V and 6 bases from J, with 15 bases between. CDR3 length equals 15 residues. The CDR3 loop is CASSVGRAVAGELFF. The DNA for the CDR3 is TGTGCCAGCAGTGTTGGTCGGGCTGTGGCCGGGGAGCTGTTTTTT. Variable domain in full (rest from reference TRBV2 and TRBJ2-2): EPEVTQTPSHQVTQMGQEVILRCVPISNHLYFYWYRQILGQKVEFLVSFYNNEISEKSEIFDDQFSVERPDGSNFTLKIRSTKLEDSAMYFCASSVGRAVAGELFFGEGSRLTVL.

Many counts were recorded for this clonotype. This CDR3 reads CASSRDGYEQYF. DNA for the CDR3: TGTGCCAGCAGCAGAGACGGCTACGAGCAGTACTTC. This chain links TRBV6-1 with TRBJ2-7; D is unclear. The CDR3 has 12 residues. V lost 6 bases and J lost 3, with 9 bases in between. Germline assignment: CDR1 MNHNS and CDR2 SASEGT.

This clonotype was observed many times. This sequence joins TRBV5-1 and TRBJ2-7, with TRBD1 matching 8 bases. The germline V gene has CDR1 SGHRS and CDR2 YFSETQ. CDR3 size: 16 residues. Trimming took 4 bases from V and 2 from J; bases not matched to a gene: 11. CDR3 loop: CASSNGVGQGTYEQYF. CDR3 DNA: TGCGCCAGCAGCAATGGAGTAGGACAGGGAACCTACGAGCAGTACTTC.

There are a few counts of this clonotype. CDR3 protein: CASSQGSSGTTDTQYF. In DNA, the CDR3 is TGTGCCAGCAGCCAAGGAAGTAGCGGGACAACAGATACGCAGTATTTT. The rearrangement links TRBV4-2 to TRBJ2-3; the match to TRBD2 covers 8 bases. The ends lost 1 base at V and 3 bases at J; junction bases unmatched: 6. The CDR3 has 16 residues. From germline, CDR1 is LGHNA and CDR2 YNFKEQ.

A word on this clonotype: This may stem from a read error, because a much larger clone lies one nucleotide away. The rearrangement joins TRBV3-1 to TRBJ2-2; 8 nucleotides align to TRBD1. Germline loops: CDR1 LGHDT, CDR2 YNNKEL (reference sequence). V lost 4 bases to trimming and J lost 0 bases; unmatched junction nucleotides: 10. The CDR3 sequence is 18 residues long. The CDR3 DNA sequence: TGTGCCAGCAGCCTGGCGCCTTGGGGACAGGCGAACACCGGGGAGCTGTTTTTT. Protein: CASSLAPWGQANTGELFF. The whole variable domain, remainder taken from reference TRBV3-1 and TRBJ2-2, is DTAVSQTPKYLVTQMGNDKSIKCEQNLGHDTMYWYKQDSKKFLKIMFSYNNKELIINETVPNRFSPKSPDKAHLNLHINSLELGDSAVYFCASSLAPWGQANTGELFFGEGSRLTVL.

This clonotype has at least ten counts. This chain connects TRBV7-3 to TRBJ2-5; a possible D gene is TRBD2 (5 bases). The CDR3 sequence is 15 residues long. V lost 1 base and J lost 5, with 14 bases in between. From germline, CDR1 is SGHTA and CDR2 FQGTGA. DNA for the CDR3: TGTGCCAGCAGCTTAATGCCGGGAAAACTGGAGACCCAGTACTTC. This encodes CASSLMPGKLETQYF.

This rearrangement joins TRBV4-2 to TRBJ2-2; 8 bases fit TRBD1. Germline loops: CDR1 LGHNA, CDR2 YNFKEQ. The V gene end was trimmed by 2 bases and the J gene end by 0 bases; junction bases not matched to a gene: 5. This CDR3 has 17 residues. The CDR3 coding sequence is TGTGCCAGCAGCCAATCCCGGACAGGGACGAACACCGGGGAGCTGTTTTTT. The encoded protein is CASSQSRTGTNTGELFF.

This clonotype was found many times. This may come from a read error, since a much larger clone is one base off. J is TRBJ2-5 and V is TRBV28; D call uncertain. V lost 4 bases to trimming and J lost 4 bases, with 1 base between them. Germline lookup yields CDR1 MDHEN and CDR2 SYDVKM. This CDR3 comprises 10 residues. CDR3 region: CASSSETQYF. Here the CDR3 DNA reads TGTGCCAGCAGTTCAGAGACCCAGTACTTC.

The sample holds a few counts of this clonotype. This rearrangement joins TRBV6-2 or TRBV6-3 to TRBJ2-7, with D perhaps matching TRBD1 (6 bases). The germline gives CDR1 MNHEY, CDR2 SVGEGT. This CDR3 region has 13 residues. The V end lost 6 bases, the J end lost 2 bases, and 11 bases lay between the germline ends. CDR3 amino acids: CASSGQLTYEQYF. DNA of the CDR3: TGTGCCAGCAGCGGACAGCTTACCTACGAGCAGTACTTC.

The chain has TRBV20-1 and TRBJ2-1, with a weak D call TRBD2 (5 bases). This CDR3 contains 17 residues. Germline V gene data show CDR1 as DFQATT and CDR2 as SNEGSKA (reference sequence). V was cut by 0 bases and J by 1 base, with 16 bases left in between. CDR3 amino acids: CSARDGLGWESYNEQFF. The DNA for the CDR3 is TGCAGTGCTAGAGATGGTTTGGGGTGGGAGTCCTACAATGAGCAGTTCTTC.

This clonotype was picked up many times. The chain carries TRBV6-2 or TRBV6-3 and TRBJ1-2; D remains ambiguous. Germline CDR1 reads MNHEY; CDR2 reads SVGEGT. The V gene lost 6 bases and the J gene lost 2 bases, with 16 bases spanning the gap. This CDR3 is 15 amino acids long. The CDR3: CASRNPPLENYGYTF. Here the CDR3 DNA reads TGTGCCAGCAGAAACCCCCCGCTCGAGAACTATGGCTACACCTTC.

Only a few counts were recorded for this clonotype. The CDR3 DNA follows: TGTGCCTGGATCCCGCTGGGGGGGGGGAAGCCTGAAGCTTTCTTT. This sequence encodes CAWIPLGGGKPEAFF. The chain is built from TRBV30 and TRBJ1-1, with a possible D match to TRBD1 (5 bases). The ends were cut back, 4 bases at V and 6 bases at J, with 21 bases in the middle. The length of the CDR3 is 15 residues. CDR1 is GTSNPN, CDR2 SVGIG, per germline (reference sequence).

Many counts were recorded for this clonotype. The chain combines TRBV7-6 with TRBJ2-7, with D tentatively TRBD1 (5 bases). The CDR3 runs to 13 residues. V was cut by 1 base and J by 6 bases, with 10 bases left in between. From germline, CDR1 is SGHVS and CDR2 FNYEAQ. The CDR3 region is CASSLVSGPEQYF. The CDR3 DNA reads as TGTGCCAGCAGCTTAGTGTCAGGGCCCGAGCAGTACTTC.

This rearrangement joins TRBV18 to TRBJ1-3; D unclear. CDR1 and CDR2 from the germline V gene are KGHSH and LQKENI. Trimming stripped 6 bases from V and 8 bases from J, with 17 bases between. The CDR3 covers 14 residues. The CDR3 here is CASSLQTGGDTIYF. CDR3 DNA: TGTGCCAGCTCTCTTCAGACGGGAGGAGACACCATATATTTT.

Worth noting for this clonotype: Its ends do not fully match the called genes, so a read error is possible. The rearrangement joins TRBV30 to TRBJ1-1; D is unresolved. The CDR3 is made up of 13 amino acids. Germline loops: CDR1 GTSNPN, CDR2 SVGIG (reference sequence). CDR3 DNA: TGCGCCTGGAGTGTACGGAGAAACAATGAAGCTTTCTTT. It encodes CAWSVRRNNEAFF.

This clonotype was picked up a small number of times. The chain recombines TRBV27 with TRBJ2-4, with D perhaps TRBD2 (6 bases). The V end lost 2 bases, the J end lost 7 bases, and 12 bases lay between the germline ends. The germline CDR1 and CDR2 sequences are MNHEY and SMNVEV (reference sequence). The CDR3 covers 14 residues. The CDR3 coding sequence is TGTGCCAGCAGTTTAGGCGGGGATATGAACATTCAGTACTTC. Protein: CASSLGGDMNIQYF.

A note on this clonotype: This clone may be a read error of a much larger clone one base away. This chain joins TRBV20-1 and TRBJ2-2, with 12 bases identical to TRBD2. This CDR3 spans 21 amino acids. The germline CDR1 and CDR2 sequences are DFQATT and SNEGSKA (reference sequence). The junction had 22 bases not matched to a gene; V was cut back by 1 base and J by 7 bases. CDR3: CSARGPTGTRTSGNYHGELFF. The CDR3 DNA reads TGCAGTGCTAGAGGCCCTACAGGGACTAGGACTAGCGGGAATTACCACGGGGAGCTGTTTTTT.

This chain uses TRBV4-1 with TRBJ2-2; weak D call: TRBD1 (6 bases). V dropped 4 bases and J dropped 6 bases, with 12 bases sitting between them. The CDR3 length is 14 residues. Germline V gene data show CDR1 as MGHRA and CDR2 as YSYEKL. The CDR3 sequence is CASSRYSGAGELFF. The CDR3 DNA reads as TGCGCCAGCAGCCGATACTCAGGGGCCGGGGAGCTGTTTTTT.

The sample holds many counts of this clonotype. V and J are TRBV6-1 and TRBJ1-1, with TRBD1 identical over 7 bases. Germline V gives CDR1 MNHNS, CDR2 SASEGT. The CDR3 has 15 amino acids. The junction had 8 bases not matched to a gene; V was cut back by 4 bases and J by 3 bases. The CDR3 reads CASSATFTGDTEAFF. The CDR3 DNA reads as TGTGCCAGCAGTGCCACTTTCACAGGGGACACTGAAGCTTTCTTT.

In its sample, this clonotype was seen many times. The chain joins TRBV28 to TRBJ1-6; a possible D gene is TRBD1 (5 bases). Germline V gene data show CDR1 as MDHEN and CDR2 as SYDVKM. The CDR3 is 15 residues long. V was cut by 6 bases and J by 8 bases, with 17 bases left in between. CDR3 amino acids: CASSAWRQFHSPLHF. CDR3 nucleotides: TGTGCCAGCAGCGCTTGGAGACAGTTTCATTCACCCCTCCACTTT.